The 13 T cell receptor beta chains in this list originate from one sample, sequenced in a study of monozygotic twins with inflammatory bowel disease. Reanalyzing the 5' RACE reads, TCRdb keeps one entry per CDR3 protein, without DNA. This table lists more than 120,000 distinct CDR3 sequences. Sequencing input: blood. These TCRs come from a human donor with ulcerative colitis or Crohn's disease, or a healthy co-twin of an affected twin (not recorded which).

The chain combines TRBV20-1 with TRBJ2-7; the TCRdb call, TRBD2, lacks DNA for checking. Per the germline V gene, CDR1 is DFQATT and CDR2 is SNEGSKA (reference sequence). The CDR3 has 18 amino acids. CDR3 in amino acids: CSARDRGLGGTYTYEQYF.

The rearrangement joins TRBV6-2 or TRBV6-3 to TRBJ2-7; TCRdb designates TRBD1, a call that cannot be tested without DNA. This CDR3 spans 14 amino acids. Germline CDR1 is MNHEY and CDR2 is SVGEGT. This CDR3 is CASSPEGAIAEQYF.

This chain uses TRBV20-1 with TRBJ1-2; TCRdb outputs TRBD1, but without DNA this stays unchecked. This CDR3 has 14 residues. From germline, CDR1 is DFQATT and CDR2 SNEGSKA (reference sequence). This chain's CDR3 is CSVDNPGTANGYTF.

The chain couples TRBV7-6 to TRBJ2-7; as DNA is missing, the TRBD1 call by TCRdb cannot be tested. The CDR3 loop spans 14 amino acids. Looked up from germline, CDR1 is SGHVS and CDR2 is FNYEAQ. CDR3: CASSRTGTLYEQYF.

This chain links TRBV5-6 with TRBJ2-7; as DNA is missing, the TRBD2 call by TCRdb cannot be tested. Germline CDR1 reads SGHDT; CDR2 reads YYEEEE. The CDR3 is 16 amino acids. The CDR3 sequence is CASRRKGGGSSYEQYF.

The chain couples TRBV5-1 to TRBJ2-1; checking the TCRdb D call of TRBD2 is not possible without DNA. The germline CDR1 and CDR2 sequences are SGHRS and YFSETQ. The CDR3 loop spans 15 amino acids. The CDR3 region is CASSSAARLPNEQFF.

This chain links TRBV12-3 or TRBV12-4 with TRBJ2-7. The CDR3 has 13 amino acids. The CDR3 reads CASSKTGPYEQYF.

This chain connects TRBV20-1 to TRBJ1-4; TCRdb outputs TRBD1, but without DNA this stays unchecked. Germline V gene lookup returns CDR1 DFQATT and CDR2 SNEGSKA (reference sequence). The CDR3 totals 13 residues. This CDR3 is CSASDRVSGKLFF.

V is TRBV20-1 and J is TRBJ2-7; checking the TCRdb D call of TRBD2 is not possible without DNA. This CDR3 contains 14 residues. CDR1 is DFQATT, CDR2 SNEGSKA, per germline (reference sequence). CDR3 sequence reads: CSAPRLAGGGEQYF.

The chain employs TRBV5-1 and TRBJ2-5; TCRdb indicates TRBD1, and absent DNA this call remains unverified. Germline CDR1 reads SGHRS; CDR2 reads YFSETQ. The CDR3 runs 16 residues. The CDR3 sequence is CASKPSIRGAGETQYF. Full variable domain (rest looked up from reference TRBV5-1 and TRBJ2-5): KAGVTQTPRYLIKTRGQQVTLSCSPISGHRSVSWYQQTPGQGLQFLFEYFSETQRNKGNFPGRFSGRQFSNSRSEMNVSTLELGDSALYLCASKPSIRGAGETQYFGPGTRLLVL.

The V call is TRBV20-1, the J call TRBJ2-1; without DNA, the TCRdb call of TRBD2 cannot be checked. This CDR3 region has 17 residues. CDR1 is DFQATT, CDR2 SNEGSKA, per germline (reference sequence). The CDR3 loop is CSAAAGFSGGRYNEQFF.

The V gene is TRBV4-2, the J gene TRBJ2-7; absent DNA, TCRdb's TRBD1 call cannot be checked. The germline V gene encodes CDR1 LGHNA and CDR2 YNFKEQ. There are 17 residues in the CDR3. This CDR3 is CASSQDALRDTTYEQYF.

The genes are TRBV10-3 and TRBJ2-6; the D call of TRBD1 rests on TCRdb alone, since no DNA is present to check it. Germline V gene data show CDR1 as ENHRY and CDR2 as SYGVKD. This CDR3 is built from 16 residues. CDR3 sequence: CAISGTALSGANVLTF.